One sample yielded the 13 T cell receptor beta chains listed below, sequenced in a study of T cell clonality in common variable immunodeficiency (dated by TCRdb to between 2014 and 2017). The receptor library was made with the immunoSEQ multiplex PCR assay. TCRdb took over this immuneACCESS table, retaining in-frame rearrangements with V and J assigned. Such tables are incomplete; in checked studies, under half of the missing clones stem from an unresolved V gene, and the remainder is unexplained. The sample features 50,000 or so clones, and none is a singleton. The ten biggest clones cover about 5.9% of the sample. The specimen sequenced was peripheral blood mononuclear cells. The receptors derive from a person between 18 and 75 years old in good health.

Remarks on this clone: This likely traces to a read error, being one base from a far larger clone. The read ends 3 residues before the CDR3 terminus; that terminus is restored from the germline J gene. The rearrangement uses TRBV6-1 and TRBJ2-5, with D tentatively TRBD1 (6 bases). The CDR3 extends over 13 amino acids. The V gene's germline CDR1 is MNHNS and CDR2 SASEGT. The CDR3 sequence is CASSGTETDTQYF. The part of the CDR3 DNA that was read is TGTGCCAGCAGTGGGACAGAGACAGATACC.

Partial CDR3 DNA: TGTGCCAGTAGTTTCGGGGGTTCCTACAATGAG. This translates into CASSFGGSYNE. The entire CDR3 sequence reads CASSFGGSYNEQFF. The rearrangement links TRBV19 to TRBJ2-1; tentatively, D is TRBD2 (6 bases). The CDR3 end falls 3 residues outside the read, so it is completed with the germline J gene. Germline CDR1 LNHDA, CDR2 SQIVND (reference sequence). The CDR3 sequence is 14 residues long. V was pared by 5 bases and J by 1 base, with 9 bases between.

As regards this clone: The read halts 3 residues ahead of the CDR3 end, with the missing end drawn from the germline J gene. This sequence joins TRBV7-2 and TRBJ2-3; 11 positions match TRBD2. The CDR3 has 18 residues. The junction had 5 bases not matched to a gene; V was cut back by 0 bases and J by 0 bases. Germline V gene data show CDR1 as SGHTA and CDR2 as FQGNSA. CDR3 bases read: TGTGCCAGCAGCTTAGCCCCGGGACTAGCGGCTAGCACAGATACG. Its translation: CASSLAPGLAASTDT. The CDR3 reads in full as CASSLAPGLAASTDTQYF.

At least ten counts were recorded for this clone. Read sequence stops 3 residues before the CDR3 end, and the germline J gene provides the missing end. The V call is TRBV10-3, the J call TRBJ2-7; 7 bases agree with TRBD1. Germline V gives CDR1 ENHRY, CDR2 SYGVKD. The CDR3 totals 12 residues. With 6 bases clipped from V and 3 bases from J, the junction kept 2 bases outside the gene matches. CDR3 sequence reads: CAIRGDSYEQYF. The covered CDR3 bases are TGTGCCATCAGGGGGGACAGCTACGAG.

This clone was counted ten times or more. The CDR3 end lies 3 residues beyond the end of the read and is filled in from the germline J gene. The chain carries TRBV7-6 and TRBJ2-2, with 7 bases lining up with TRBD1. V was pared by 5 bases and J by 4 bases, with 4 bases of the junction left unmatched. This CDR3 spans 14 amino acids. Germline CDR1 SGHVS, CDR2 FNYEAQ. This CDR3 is CASSLQGSTGELFF. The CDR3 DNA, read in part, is TGTGCCAGCAGCCTACAGGGGTCCACCGGGGAG.

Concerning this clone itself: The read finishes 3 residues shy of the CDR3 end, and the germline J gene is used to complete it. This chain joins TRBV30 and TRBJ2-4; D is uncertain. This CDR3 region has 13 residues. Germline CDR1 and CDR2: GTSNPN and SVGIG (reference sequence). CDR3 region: CAWSHDENYGQYF. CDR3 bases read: TGTGCCTGGAGTCATGACGAAAACTATGGT.

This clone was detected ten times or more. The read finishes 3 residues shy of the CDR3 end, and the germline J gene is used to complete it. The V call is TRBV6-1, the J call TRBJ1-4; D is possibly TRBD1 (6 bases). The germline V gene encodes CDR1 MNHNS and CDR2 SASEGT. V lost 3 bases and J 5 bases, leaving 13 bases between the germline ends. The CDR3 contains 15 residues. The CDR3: CASSDRERGNEKLFF. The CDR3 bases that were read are TGTGCCAGCAGTGACAGGGAGAGGGGGAATGAAAAA.

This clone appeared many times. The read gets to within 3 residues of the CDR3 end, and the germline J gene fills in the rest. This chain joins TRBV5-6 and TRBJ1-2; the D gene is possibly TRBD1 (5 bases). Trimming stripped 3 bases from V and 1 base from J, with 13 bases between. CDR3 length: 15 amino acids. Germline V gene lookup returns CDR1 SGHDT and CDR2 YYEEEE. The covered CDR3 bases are TGTGCCAGCAGCTCGACACGGGGGGGTAACTATGGC. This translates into CASSSTRGGNYG. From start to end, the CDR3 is CASSSTRGGNYGYTF.

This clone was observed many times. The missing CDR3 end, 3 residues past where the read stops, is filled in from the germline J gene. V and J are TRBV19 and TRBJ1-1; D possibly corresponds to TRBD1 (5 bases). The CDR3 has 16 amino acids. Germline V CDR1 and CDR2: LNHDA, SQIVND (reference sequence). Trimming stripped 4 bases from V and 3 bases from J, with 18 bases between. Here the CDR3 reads CASSTYRRDLDTEAFF. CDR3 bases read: TGTGCCAGTAGTACCTACAGGCGTGATCTGGACACTGAA.

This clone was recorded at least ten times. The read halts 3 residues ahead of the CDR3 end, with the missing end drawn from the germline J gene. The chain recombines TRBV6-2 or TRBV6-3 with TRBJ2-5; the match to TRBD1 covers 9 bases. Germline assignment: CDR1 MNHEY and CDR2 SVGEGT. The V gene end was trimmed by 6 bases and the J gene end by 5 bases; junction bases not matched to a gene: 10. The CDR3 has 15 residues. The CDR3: CASRKPGQGVETQYF. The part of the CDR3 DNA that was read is TGTGCCAGCAGAAAACCGGGACAGGGAGTGGAGACC.

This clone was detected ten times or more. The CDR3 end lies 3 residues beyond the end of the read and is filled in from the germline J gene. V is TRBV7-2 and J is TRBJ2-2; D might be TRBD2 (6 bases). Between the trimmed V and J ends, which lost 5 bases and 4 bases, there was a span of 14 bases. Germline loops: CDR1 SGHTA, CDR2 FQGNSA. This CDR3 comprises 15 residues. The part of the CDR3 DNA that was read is TGTGCCAGCAGCACCTCCGGGACTTTCACCGGGGAG. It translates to CASSTSGTFTGE. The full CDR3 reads CASSTSGTFTGELFF.

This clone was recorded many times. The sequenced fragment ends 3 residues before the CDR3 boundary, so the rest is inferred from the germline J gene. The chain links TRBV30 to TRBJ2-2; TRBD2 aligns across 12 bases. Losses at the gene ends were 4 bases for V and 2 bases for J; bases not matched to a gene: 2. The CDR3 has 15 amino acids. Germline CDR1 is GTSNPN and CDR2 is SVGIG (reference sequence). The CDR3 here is CAWTSGGANTGELFF. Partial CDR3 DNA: TGTGCCTGGACTAGCGGGGGGGCTAACACCGGGGAG.

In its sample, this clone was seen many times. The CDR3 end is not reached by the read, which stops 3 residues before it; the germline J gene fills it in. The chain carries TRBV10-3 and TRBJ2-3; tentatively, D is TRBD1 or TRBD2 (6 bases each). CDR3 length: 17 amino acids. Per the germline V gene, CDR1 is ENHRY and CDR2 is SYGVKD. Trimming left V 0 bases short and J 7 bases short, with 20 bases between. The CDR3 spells CAISESHRDVGRNTQYF. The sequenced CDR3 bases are TGTGCCATCAGTGAGTCGCACAGGGATGTGGGGAGGAATACG.